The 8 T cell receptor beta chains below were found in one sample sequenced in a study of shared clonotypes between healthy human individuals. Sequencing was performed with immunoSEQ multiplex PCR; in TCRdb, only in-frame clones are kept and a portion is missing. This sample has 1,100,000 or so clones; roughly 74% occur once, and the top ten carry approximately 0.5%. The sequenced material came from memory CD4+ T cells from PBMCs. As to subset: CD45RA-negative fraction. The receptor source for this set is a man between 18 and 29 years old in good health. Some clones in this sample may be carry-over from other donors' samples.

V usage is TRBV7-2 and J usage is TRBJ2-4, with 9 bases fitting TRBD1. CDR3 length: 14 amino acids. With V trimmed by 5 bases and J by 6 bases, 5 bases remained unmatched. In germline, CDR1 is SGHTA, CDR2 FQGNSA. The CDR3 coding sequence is TGTGCCAGCAGCCCACGACAGGGGGGAAACATTCAGTACTTC. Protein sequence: CASSPRQGGNIQYF.

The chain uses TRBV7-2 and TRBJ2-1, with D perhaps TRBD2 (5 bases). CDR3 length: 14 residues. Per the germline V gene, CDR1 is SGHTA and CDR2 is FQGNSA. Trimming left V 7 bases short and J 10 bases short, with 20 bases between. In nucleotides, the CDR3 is TGTGCCAGCAACTCCCGAGCCGGGATAGGGGAGCAGTTCTTC. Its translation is CASNSRAGIGEQFF.

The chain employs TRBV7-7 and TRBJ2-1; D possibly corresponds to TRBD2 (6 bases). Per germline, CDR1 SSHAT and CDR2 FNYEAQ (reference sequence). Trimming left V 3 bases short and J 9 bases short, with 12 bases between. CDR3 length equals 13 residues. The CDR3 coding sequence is TGTGCCAGCAGCTTCTCCCGGGAGCTTGAGCAGTTCTTC. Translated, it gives CASSFSRELEQFF.

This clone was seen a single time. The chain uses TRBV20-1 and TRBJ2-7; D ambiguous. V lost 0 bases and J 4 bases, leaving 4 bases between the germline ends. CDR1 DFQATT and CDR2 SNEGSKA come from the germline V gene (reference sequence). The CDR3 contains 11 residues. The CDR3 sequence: CSARDYYEQYF. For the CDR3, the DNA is TGCAGTGCTAGAGATTATTACGAGCAGTACTTC.

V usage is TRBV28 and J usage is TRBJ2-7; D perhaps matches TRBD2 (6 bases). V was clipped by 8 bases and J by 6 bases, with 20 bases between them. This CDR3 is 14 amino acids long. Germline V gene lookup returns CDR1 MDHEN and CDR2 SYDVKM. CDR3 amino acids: CASLPGGPVPEQYF. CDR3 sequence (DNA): TGTGCCAGCTTACCCGGAGGGCCTGTGCCCGAGCAGTACTTC.

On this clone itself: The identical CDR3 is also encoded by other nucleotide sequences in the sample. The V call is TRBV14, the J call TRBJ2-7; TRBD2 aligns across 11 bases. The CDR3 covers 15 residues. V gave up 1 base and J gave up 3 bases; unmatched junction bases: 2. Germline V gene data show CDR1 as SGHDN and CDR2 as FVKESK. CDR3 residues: CASSQGLAGGYEQYF. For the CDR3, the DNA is TGTGCCAGCAGCCAAGGTCTAGCGGGAGGCTACGAGCAGTACTTC.

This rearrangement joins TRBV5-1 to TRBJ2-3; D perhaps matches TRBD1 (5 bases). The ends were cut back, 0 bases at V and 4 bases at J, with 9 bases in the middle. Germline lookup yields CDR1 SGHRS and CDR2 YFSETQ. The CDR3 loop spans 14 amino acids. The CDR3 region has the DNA TGCGCCAGCAGCTTGGCCCAGGGATCAGATACGCAGTATTTT. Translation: CASSLAQGSDTQYF.

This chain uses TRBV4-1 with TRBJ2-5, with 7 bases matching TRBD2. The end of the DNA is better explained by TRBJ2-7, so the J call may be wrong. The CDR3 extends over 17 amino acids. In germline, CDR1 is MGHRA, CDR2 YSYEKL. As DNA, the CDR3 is TGCGCCAGCAGCCAAGATTACGTGACTAGCCGACCCTACGAGCAGTACTTC. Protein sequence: CASSQDYVTSRPYEQYF.